This T cell receptor (beta chain) was profiled in a study of control samples from healthy donors and cancer patients. Produced via immunoSEQ multiplex PCR; TCRdb's table is partial and in-frame only. Of roughly 95,000 clones listed, 80% to 95% were seen once; the top ten hold 0.92%. Unmatched junction bases numbered 7, after V lost 5 bases and J lost 2 bases. Germline V lookup: CDR1 SGHTA, CDR2 FQGNSA. This CDR3 region has 16 residues. The chain combines TRBV7-2 with TRBJ2-1; TRBD1 matches 9 bases. Material for sequencing was blood. The receptor's source is a woman younger than 45 in good health. The CDR3 nucleotides read TGTGCCAGCAGCCTACACCGACAGGGGGCCTACAATGAGCAGTTCTTC. It yields the protein CASSLHRQGAYNEQFF.